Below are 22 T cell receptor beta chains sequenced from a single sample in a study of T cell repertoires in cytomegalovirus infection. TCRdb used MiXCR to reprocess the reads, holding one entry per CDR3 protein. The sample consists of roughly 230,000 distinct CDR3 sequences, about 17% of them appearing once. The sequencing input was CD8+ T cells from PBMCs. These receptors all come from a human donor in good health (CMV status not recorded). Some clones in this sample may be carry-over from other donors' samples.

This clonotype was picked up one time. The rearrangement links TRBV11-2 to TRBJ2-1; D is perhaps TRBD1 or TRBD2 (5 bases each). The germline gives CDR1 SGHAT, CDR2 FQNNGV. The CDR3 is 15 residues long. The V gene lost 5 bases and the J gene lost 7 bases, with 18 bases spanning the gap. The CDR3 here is CASSQRTGWGNEQFF. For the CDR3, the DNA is TGTGCCAGCAGCCAAAGGACCGGATGGGGGAATGAGCAGTTCTTC. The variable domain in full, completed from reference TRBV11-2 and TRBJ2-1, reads EAGVAQSPRYKIIEKRQSVAFWCNPISGHATLYWYQQILGQGPKLLIQFQNNGVVDDSQLPKDRFSAERLKGVDSTLKIQPAKLEDSAVYLCASSQRTGWGNEQFFGPGTRLTVL.

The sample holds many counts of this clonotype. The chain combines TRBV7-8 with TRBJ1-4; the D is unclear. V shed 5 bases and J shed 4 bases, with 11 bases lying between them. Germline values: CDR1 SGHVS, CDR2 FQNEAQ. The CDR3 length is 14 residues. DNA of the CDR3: TGTGCCAGCAGCGGGTGGTCCCGTAATGAAAAACTGTTTTTT. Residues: CASSGWSRNEKLFF.

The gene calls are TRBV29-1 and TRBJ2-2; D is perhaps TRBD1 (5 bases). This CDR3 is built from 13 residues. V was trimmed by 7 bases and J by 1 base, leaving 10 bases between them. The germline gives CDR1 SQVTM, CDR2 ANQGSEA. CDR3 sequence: CSAQGQNTGELFF. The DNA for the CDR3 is TGCAGCGCGCAGGGTCAGAACACCGGGGAGCTGTTTTTT.

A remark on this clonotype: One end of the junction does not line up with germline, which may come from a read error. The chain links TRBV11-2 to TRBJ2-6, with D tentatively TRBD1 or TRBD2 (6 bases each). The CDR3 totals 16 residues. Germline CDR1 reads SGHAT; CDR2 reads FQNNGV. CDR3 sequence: CVSSLDGGFWGHVLTF. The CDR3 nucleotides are TGTGTCAGCAGCTTAGATGGAGGGTTCTGGGGGCACGTCCTGACTTTC.

The CDR3: CASSMQGRTEAFF. CDR3 bases: TGTGCCAGTAGTATGCAGGGACGGACTGAAGCTTTCTTT. V gene TRBV19 combines with J gene TRBJ1-1, with D tentatively TRBD1 (5 bases). The CDR3 is 13 amino acids. Trimming took 3 bases from V and 5 from J, leaving 10 bases between them. Germline V gene sequence: CDR1 LNHDA, CDR2 SQIVND (reference sequence).

The CDR3 spells CASSYSLGGLYEQYF. In DNA, the CDR3 is TGTGCCAGCAGTTACTCATTGGGGGGTCTCTACGAGCAGTACTTC. The chain recombines TRBV6-5 with TRBJ2-7, with D possibly TRBD2 on 6 matching bases. Trimming left V 0 bases short and J 3 bases short, with 12 bases between. CDR1 and CDR2 from the germline V gene are MNHEY and SVGAGI. The CDR3 consists of 15 residues.

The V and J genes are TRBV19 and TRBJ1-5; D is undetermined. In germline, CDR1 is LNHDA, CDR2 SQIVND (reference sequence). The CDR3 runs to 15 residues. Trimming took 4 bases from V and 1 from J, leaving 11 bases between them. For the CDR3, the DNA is TGTGCCAGTAGTACGCCCGGGAAGAGCAATCAGCCCCAGCATTTT. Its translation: CASSTPGKSNQPQHF. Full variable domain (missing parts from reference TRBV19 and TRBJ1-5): DGGITQSPKYLFRKEGQNVTLSCEQNLNHDAMYWYRQDPGQGLRLIYYSQIVNDFQKGDIAEGYSVSREKKESFPLTVTSAQKNPTAFYLCASSTPGKSNQPQHFGDGTRLSIL.

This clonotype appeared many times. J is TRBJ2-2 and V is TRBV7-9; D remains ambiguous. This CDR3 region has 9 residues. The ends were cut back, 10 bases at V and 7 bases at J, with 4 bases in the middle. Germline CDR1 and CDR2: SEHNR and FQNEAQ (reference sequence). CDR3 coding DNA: TGTGCCATCGGCGGGGAGCTGTTTTTT. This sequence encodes CAIGGELFF.

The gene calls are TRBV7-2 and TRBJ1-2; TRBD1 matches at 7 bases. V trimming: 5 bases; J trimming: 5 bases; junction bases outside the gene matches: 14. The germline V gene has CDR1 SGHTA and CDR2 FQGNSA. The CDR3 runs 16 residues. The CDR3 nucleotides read TGTGCCAGCAGCCCCGTCGGGGGGACAGCACAATATGGCTACACCTTC. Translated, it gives CASSPVGGTAQYGYTF.

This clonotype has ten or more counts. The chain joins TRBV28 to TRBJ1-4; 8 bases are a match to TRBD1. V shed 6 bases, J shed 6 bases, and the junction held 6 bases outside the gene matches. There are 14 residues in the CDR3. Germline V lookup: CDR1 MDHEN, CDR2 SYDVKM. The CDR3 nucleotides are TGTGCCAGCAGCAGGACAGGGTGGGATGAAAAACTGTTTTTT. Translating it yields CASSRTGWDEKLFF.

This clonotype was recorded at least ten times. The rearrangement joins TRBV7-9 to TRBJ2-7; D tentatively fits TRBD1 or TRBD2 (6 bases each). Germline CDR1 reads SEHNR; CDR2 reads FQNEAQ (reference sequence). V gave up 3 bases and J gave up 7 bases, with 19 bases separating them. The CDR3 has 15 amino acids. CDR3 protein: CASSFEGGPYEEQYF. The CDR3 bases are TGTGCCAGCAGCTTCGAGGGGGGTCCCTACGAGGAGCAGTACTTC.

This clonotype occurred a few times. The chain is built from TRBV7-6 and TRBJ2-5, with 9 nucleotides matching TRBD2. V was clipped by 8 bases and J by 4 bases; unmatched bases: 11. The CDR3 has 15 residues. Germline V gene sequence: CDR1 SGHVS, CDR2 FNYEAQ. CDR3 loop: CASAPPGLALETQYF. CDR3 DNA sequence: TGTGCCAGCGCGCCTCCGGGACTAGCTCTAGAGACCCAGTACTTC.

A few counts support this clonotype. CDR3 coding DNA: TGCGCCAGCAGCCAAGATAGTAGCGGAATCCCTGGAAACACCATATATTTT. It translates to CASSQDSSGIPGNTIYF. V is TRBV4-3 and J is TRBJ1-3; D is undetermined. This CDR3 has 17 residues. V dropped 0 bases and J dropped 2 bases, with 14 bases sitting between them. The germline CDR1 and CDR2 sequences are LGHNA and YSLEER.

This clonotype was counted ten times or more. For the CDR3, the DNA is TGTGCCAGCAGCCCGATTGACATGAACACTGAAGCTTTCTTT. It translates to CASSPIDMNTEAFF. This chain joins TRBV7-6 and TRBJ1-1; D is unclear. CDR1 and CDR2 from the germline V gene are SGHVS and FNYEAQ. The CDR3 is 14 residues long. Trimming left V 5 bases short and J 0 bases short, with 10 bases between.

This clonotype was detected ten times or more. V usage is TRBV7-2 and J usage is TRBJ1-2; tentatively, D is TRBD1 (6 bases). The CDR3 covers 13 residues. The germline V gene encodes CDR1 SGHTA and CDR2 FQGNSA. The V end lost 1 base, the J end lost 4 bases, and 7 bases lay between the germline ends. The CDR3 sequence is CASSLEGGYGYTF. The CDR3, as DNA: TGTGCCAGCAGCTTAGAAGGGGGCTATGGCTACACCTTC.

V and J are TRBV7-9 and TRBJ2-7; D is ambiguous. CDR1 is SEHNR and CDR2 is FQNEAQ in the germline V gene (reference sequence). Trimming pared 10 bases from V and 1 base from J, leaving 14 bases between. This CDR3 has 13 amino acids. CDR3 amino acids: CATSPRGSYEQYF. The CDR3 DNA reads TGTGCCACCTCCCCCCGAGGTTCCTACGAGCAGTACTTC. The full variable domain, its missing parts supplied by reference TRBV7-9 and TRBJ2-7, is DTGVSQNPRHKITKRGQNVTFRCDPISEHNRLYWYRQTLGQGPEFLTYFQNEAQLEKSRLLSDRFSAERPKGSFSTLEIQRTEQGDSAMYLCATSPRGSYEQYFGPGTRLTVT.

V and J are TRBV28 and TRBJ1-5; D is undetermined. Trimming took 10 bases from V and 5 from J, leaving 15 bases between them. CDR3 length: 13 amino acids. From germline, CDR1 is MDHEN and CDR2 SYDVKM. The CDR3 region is CATRPGRYQPQHF. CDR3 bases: TGTGCCACCCGACCCGGAAGGTATCAGCCCCAGCATTTT.

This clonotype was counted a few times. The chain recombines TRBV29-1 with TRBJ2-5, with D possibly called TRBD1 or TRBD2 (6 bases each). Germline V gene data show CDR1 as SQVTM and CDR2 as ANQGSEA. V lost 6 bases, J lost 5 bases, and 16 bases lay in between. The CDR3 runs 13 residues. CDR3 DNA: TGCAGCGTCGAGGAGGGGGGCTTGGAGACCCAGTACTTC. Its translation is CSVEEGGLETQYF. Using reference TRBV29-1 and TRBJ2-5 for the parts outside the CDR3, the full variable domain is SAVISQKPSRDICQRGTSLTIQCQVDSQVTMMFWYRQQPGQSLTLIATANQGSEATYESGFVIDKFPISRPNLTFSTLTVSNMSPEDSSIYLCSVEEGGLETQYFGPGTRLLVL.

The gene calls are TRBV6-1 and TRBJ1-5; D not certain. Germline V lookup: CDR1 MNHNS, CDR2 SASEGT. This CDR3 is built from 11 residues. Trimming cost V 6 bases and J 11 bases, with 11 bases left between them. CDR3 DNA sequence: TGTGCCAGCAGGCAGACACTTTCCCAGCATTTT. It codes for CASRQTLSQHF.

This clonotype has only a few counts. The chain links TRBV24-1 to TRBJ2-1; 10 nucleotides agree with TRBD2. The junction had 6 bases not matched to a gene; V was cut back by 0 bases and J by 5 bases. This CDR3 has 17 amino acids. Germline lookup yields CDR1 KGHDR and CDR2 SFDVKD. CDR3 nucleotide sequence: TGTGCCACCAGTGATTTGCCTCTAGCGGGGGCTAACAATGAGCAGTTCTTC. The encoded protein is CATSDLPLAGANNEQFF.

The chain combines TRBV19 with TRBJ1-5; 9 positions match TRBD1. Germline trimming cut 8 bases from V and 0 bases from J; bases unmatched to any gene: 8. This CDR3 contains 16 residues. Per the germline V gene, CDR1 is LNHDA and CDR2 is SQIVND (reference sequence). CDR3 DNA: TGTGCCAGTTCACGGACAGGGGCTTATAGCAATCAGCCCCAGCATTTT. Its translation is CASSRTGAYSNQPQHF.

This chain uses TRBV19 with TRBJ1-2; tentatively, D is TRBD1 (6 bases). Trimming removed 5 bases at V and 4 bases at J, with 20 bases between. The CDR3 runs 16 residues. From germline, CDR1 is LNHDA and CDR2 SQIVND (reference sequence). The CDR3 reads CASSPLPGTTVYGYTF. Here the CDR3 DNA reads TGTGCCAGTAGTCCCCTCCCCGGGACAACCGTCTATGGCTACACCTTC.